This T cell receptor beta chain was obtained from a study of cytomegalovirus exposure and HLA in healthy donors. Study conclusions and caveats: Most observed TCR sequences were rare, whereas some public TCRs were detected in many donors. Among the CMV-associated chains, a few were confirmed in vitro as specific for CMV antigens. Associated with cytomegalovirus, according to the listing, were around 170 TCR beta chains.

On this clone itself: Its antigen remains unknown.

J lost 4 bases, V lost 1 base, and 3 bases had no gene match. Germline lookup yields CDR1 SGHVS and CDR2 FQNEAQ. CDR3 length: 14 residues. The table came from immunoSEQ multiplex PCR; TCRdb's copy has only in-frame clones and leaves some out. The data show 100,000 or so clones, around 87% seen once. This receptor was taken from a woman aged 18 to 35 in good health and CMV-seropositive. The chain joins TRBV7-8 to TRBJ1-1, with 7 positions matching TRBD1. The sample consisted of PBMCs. CDR3 loop: CASSLGRGTTEAFF. CDR3 sequence (DNA): TGTGCCAGCAGCTTAGGCAGGGGGACCACTGAAGCTTTCTTT. Drawing the rest from reference TRBV7-8 and TRBJ1-1, the complete variable domain is GAGVSQSPRYKVAKRGQDVALRCDPISGHVSLFWYQQALGQGPEFLTYFQNEAQLDKSGLPSDRFFAERPEGSVSTLKIQRTQQEDSAVYLCASSLGRGTTEAFFGQGTRLTVV.